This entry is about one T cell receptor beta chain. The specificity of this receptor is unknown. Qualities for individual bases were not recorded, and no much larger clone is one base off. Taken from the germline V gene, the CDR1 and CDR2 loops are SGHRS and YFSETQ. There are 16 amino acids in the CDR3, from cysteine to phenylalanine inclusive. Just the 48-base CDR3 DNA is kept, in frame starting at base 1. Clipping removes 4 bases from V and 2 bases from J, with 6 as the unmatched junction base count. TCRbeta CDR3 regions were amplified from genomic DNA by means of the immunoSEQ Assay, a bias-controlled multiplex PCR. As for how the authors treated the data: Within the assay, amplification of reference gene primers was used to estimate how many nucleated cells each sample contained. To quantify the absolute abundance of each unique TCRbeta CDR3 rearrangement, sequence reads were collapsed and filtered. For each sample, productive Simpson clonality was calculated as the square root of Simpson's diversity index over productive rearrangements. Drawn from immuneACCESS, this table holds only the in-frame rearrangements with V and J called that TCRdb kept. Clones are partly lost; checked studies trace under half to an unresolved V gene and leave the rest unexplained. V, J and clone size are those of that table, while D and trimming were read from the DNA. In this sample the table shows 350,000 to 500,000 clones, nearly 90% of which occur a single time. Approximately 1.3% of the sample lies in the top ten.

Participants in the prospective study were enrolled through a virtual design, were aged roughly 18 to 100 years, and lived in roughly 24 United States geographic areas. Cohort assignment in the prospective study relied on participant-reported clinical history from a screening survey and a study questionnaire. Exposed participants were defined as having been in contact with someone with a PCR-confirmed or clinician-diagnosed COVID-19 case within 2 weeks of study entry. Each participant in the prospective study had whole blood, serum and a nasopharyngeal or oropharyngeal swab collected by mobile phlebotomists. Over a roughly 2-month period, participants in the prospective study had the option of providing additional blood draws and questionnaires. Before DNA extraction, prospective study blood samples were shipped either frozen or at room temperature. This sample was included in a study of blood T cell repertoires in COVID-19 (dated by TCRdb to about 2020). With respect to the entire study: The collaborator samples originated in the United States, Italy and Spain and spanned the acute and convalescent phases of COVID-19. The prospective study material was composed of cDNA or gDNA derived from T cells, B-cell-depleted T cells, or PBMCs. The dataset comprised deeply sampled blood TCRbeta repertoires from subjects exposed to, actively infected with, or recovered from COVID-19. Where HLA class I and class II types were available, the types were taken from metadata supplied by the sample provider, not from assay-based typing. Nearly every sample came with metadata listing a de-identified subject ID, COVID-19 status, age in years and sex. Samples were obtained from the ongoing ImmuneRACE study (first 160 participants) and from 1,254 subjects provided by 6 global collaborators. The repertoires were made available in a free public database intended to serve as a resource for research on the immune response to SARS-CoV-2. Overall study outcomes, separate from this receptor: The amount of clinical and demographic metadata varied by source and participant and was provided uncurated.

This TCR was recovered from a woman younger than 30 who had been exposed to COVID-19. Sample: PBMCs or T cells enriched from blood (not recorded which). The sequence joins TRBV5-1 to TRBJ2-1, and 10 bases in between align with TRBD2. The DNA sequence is TGCGCCAGCAGCACTAGCGGGACCGATACCTACAATGAGCAGTTCTTC. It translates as CASSTSGTDTYNEQFF.